This T cell receptor (beta chain) was sequenced during a study of control samples from healthy donors and cancer patients. Assay: immunoSEQ multiplex PCR; the TCRdb copy retains only in-frame clones and omits some. The sample holds some 120,000 clones, over 90% seen once. V was pared by 0 bases and J by 7 bases, with 18 bases between. Germline lookup yields CDR1 MNHEY and CDR2 SVGAGI. CDR3 length: 16 residues. The sample was blood. The genes are TRBV6-5 and TRBJ1-2, with D tentatively TRBD1 (5 bases). The TCR was taken from a young man in good health. The CDR3 nucleotides are TGTGCCAGCAGTTACTCGATTGGCGGGGGACGGTCTGGCTACACCTTC. As protein: CASSYSIGGGRSGYTF.